This TCR beta chain was identified during a study of shared clonotypes between healthy human individuals. Study-level information: Contributing individuals were two females and a few males aged 18 to 49.

The naive CD8 fraction comprised CD45RO-negative cells positively selected for CCR7 and excluded terminally differentiated effector memory CD45RA+ cells. The data were produced by immunoSEQ multiplex PCR, yet TCRdb's version contains in-frame clones alone and is incomplete. This sample carries about 800,000 clones, about 96% of them seen once, and the ten largest clones take less than 0.3%. Trimming took 5 bases from V and 6 from J, leaving 8 bases between them. This CDR3 contains 11 residues. Per germline, CDR1 MNHEY and CDR2 SMNVEV (reference sequence). This clonotype was obtained from a man under 40 in good health. Sample: naive CD8+ T cells sorted from blood. The rearrangement links TRBV27 to TRBJ2-7; either TRBD1 or TRBD2 may supply D (5 bases each). CDR3 sequence: CASSQGREQYF. The CDR3 nucleotides are TGTGCCAGCAGTCAGGGACGCGAGCAGTACTTC.